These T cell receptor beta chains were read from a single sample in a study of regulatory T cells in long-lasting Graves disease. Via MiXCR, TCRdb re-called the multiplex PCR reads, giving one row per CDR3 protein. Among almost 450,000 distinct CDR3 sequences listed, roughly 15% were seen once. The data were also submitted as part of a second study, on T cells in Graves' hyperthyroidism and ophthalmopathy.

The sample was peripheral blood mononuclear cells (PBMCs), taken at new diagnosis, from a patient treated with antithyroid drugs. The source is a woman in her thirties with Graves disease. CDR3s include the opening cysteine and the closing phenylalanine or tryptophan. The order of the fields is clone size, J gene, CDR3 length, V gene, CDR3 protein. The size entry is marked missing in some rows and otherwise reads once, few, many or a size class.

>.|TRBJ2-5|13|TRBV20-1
CSASQTGPETQYF
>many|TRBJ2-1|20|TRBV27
CASSSRPSFLGLHSYNEQFF
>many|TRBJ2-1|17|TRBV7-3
CASSLTGAGGPYNEQFF
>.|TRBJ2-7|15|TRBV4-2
CASSQVTSSYNEQYF
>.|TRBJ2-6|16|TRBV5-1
CASSLRQSSGANVLTF
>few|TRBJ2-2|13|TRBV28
CASSTQHTGELFF
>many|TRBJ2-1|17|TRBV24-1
CATSEVPGQGIGNEQFF
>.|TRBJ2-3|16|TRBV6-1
CASSEVGSPGGDTQYF
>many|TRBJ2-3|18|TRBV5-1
CASGGLAGEHTKADTQYF
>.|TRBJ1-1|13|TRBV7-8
CASTLQGGTEAFF
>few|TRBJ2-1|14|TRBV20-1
CSAPPGLGYNEQFF
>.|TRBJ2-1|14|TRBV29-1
CSVERTSGYNEQFF
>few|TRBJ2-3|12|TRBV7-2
CASSSYRDTQYF
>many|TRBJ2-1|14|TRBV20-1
CSASGTSGYNEQFF
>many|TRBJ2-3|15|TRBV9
CASSVRPFSTDTQYF
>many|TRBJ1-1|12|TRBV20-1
CSARLERTEAFF
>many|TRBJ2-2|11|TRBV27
CASSSAGELFF
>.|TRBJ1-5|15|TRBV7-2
CASSHIQESNQPQHF
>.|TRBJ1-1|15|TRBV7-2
CASSLDAGVVTEAFF
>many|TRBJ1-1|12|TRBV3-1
CASEGVRTEAFF
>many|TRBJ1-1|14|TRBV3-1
CASSPIGGVLEAFF
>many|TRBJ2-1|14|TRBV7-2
CASSLGQGIDEQFF
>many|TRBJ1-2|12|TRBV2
CASRDYNNGYTF
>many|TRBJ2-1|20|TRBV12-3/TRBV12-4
CASSLVSTSGRFSSYNEQFF
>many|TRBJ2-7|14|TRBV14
CASSQGWITYEQYF
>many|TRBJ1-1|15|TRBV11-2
CASSTGQGKNTEAFF
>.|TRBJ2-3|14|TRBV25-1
CASSDPGGADTQYF
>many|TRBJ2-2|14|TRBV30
CCQADRASTGELFF
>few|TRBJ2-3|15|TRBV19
CASSGGRDRIDTQYF
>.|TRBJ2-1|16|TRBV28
CASSSLTAGTYNEQFF
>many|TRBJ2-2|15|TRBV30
CAWSVQAENTGELFF
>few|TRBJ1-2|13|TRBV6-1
CASGYRLAYGYTF
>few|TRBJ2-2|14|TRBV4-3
CASSQQNRAGELFF
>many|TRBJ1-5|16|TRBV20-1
CSASQDREFSNQPQHF
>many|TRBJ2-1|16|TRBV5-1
CASSSGTSGTYNEQFF
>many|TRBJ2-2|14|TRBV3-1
CASSRSGNTGELFF
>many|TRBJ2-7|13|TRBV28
CASSLTGIHEQYF
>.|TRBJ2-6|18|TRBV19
CASSTIGQANSGANVLTF
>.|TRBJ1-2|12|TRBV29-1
CSVDGTDYGYTF
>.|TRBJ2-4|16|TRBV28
CASTAWTGGAKNVQYF
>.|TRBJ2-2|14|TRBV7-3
CASSLGQQTGELFF
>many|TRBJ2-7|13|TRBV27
CASSLAASYEQYF
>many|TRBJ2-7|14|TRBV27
CASSYRGREGEQYF
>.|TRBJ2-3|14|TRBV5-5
CASSLVLATDTQYF
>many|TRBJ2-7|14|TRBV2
CASSSGRPPYEQYF
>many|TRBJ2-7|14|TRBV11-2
CASSQGGGTYEQYF
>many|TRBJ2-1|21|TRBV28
CASSLLPGLADRRGSYNEQFF
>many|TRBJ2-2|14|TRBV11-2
CASSSGTTAGELFF
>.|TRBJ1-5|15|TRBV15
CATSRDRGVGQPQHF
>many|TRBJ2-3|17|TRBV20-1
CSAISLLAGRNRDTQYF
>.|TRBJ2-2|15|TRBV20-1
CSATTGVPNTGELFF
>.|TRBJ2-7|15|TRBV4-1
CASRWTAQGSYEQYF
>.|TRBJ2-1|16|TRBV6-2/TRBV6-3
CASSAPPGRPYNEQFF
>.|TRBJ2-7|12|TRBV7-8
CASSLQSREQYF
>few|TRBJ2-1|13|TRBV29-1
CSVETGLAGVKFF
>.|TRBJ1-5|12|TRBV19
CASRHRNQPQHF
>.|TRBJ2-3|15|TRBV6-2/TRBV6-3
CASRDGTSGTDTQYF
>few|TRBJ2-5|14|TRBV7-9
CASSTPGQQETQYF